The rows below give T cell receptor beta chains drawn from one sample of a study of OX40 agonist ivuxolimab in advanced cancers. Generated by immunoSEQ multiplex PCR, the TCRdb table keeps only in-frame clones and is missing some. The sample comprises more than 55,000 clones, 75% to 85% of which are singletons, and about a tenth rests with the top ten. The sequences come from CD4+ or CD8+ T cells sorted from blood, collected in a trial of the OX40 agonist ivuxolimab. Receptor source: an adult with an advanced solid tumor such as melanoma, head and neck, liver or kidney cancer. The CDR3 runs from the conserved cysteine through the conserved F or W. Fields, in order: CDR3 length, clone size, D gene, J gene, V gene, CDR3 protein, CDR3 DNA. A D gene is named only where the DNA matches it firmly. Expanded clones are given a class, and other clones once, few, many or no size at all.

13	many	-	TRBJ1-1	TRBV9	CASSVLTGTEAFF	TGTGCCAGCAGCGTACTGACAGGCACTGAAGCTTTCTTT
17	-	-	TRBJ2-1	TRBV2	CASSEQGGAYFYNEQFF	TGTGCCAGCAGTGAACAGGGCGGCGCCTACTTCTACAATGAGCAGTTCTTC
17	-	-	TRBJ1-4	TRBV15	CATSRDLWGATNEKLFF	TGTGCCACCAGCAGAGATTTGTGGGGTGCGACTAATGAAAAACTGTTTTTT
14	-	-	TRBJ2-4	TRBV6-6	CASSTPGAKNIQYF	TGTGCCAGCAGTACCCCGGGGGCCAAAAACATTCAGTACTTC
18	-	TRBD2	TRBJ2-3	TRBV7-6	CASSPRGTSGPSTDTQYF	TGTGCCAGCAGCCCAAGGGGGACTAGCGGACCGAGCACAGATACGCAGTATTTT
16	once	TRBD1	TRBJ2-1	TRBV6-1	CAGSGQGKSSYNEQFF	TGTGCCGGCAGTGGACAGGGGAAGAGCTCCTACAATGAGCAGTTCTTC
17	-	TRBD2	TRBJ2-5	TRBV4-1	CASSQGLAGGYQETQYF	TGCGCCAGCAGCCAAGGGCTAGCGGGGGGATACCAAGAGACCCAGTACTTC
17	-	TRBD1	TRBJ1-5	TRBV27	CASSLGGGRVSNQPQHF	TGTGCCAGCAGTTTAGGAGGGGGCCGGGTGAGCAATCAGCCCCAGCATTTT
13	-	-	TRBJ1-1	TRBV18	CASSRGGLTEAFF	TGTGCCAGCTCACGCGGGGGGCTCACTGAAGCTTTCTTT
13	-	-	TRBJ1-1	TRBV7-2	CASSLGAAREAFF	TGTGCCAGCAGCTTAGGCGCAGCGCGAGAAGCTTTCTTT
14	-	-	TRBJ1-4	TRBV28	CASSFTEGYEKLFF	TGTGCCAGCAGTTTTACCGAGGGCTACGAAAAACTGTTTTTT
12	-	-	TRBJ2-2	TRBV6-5	CASSWNTGELFF	TGTGCCAGCAGTTGGAACACCGGGGAGCTGTTTTTT
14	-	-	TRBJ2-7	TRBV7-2	CASSEGRPSYEQYF	TGTGCCAGCAGTGAGGGGCGGCCCTCCTACGAGCAGTACTTC
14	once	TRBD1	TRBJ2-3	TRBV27	CASSKDRVQDTQYF	TGTGCCAGCAGTAAGGACAGGGTCCAAGATACGCAGTATTTT
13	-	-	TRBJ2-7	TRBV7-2	CASSLGGPSEQYF	TGTGCCAGCAGCTTGGGGGGACCCAGCGAGCAGTACTTC
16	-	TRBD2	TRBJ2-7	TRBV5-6	CASSLWPSGGSYEQYF	TGTGCCAGCAGCTTGTGGCCTAGCGGGGGTTCCTACGAGCAGTACTTC
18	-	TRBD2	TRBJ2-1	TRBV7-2	CASSRQNSAGGLYNEQFF	TGTGCCAGCAGCCGTCAAAATAGCGCGGGAGGGCTGTACAATGAGCAGTTCTTC
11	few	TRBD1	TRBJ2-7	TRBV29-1	CSVRTGNEQYF	TGCAGCGTCCGGACAGGAAACGAGCAGTACTTC
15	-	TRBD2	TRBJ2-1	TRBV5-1	CASSLVAGGPGEQFF	TGCGCCAGCAGCTTGGTAGCGGGGGGGCCCGGTGAGCAGTTCTTC
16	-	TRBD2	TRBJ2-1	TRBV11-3	CASSLTGTSGDNEQFF	TGTGCCAGCAGCCTAACCGGGACTAGCGGTGACAATGAGCAGTTCTTC